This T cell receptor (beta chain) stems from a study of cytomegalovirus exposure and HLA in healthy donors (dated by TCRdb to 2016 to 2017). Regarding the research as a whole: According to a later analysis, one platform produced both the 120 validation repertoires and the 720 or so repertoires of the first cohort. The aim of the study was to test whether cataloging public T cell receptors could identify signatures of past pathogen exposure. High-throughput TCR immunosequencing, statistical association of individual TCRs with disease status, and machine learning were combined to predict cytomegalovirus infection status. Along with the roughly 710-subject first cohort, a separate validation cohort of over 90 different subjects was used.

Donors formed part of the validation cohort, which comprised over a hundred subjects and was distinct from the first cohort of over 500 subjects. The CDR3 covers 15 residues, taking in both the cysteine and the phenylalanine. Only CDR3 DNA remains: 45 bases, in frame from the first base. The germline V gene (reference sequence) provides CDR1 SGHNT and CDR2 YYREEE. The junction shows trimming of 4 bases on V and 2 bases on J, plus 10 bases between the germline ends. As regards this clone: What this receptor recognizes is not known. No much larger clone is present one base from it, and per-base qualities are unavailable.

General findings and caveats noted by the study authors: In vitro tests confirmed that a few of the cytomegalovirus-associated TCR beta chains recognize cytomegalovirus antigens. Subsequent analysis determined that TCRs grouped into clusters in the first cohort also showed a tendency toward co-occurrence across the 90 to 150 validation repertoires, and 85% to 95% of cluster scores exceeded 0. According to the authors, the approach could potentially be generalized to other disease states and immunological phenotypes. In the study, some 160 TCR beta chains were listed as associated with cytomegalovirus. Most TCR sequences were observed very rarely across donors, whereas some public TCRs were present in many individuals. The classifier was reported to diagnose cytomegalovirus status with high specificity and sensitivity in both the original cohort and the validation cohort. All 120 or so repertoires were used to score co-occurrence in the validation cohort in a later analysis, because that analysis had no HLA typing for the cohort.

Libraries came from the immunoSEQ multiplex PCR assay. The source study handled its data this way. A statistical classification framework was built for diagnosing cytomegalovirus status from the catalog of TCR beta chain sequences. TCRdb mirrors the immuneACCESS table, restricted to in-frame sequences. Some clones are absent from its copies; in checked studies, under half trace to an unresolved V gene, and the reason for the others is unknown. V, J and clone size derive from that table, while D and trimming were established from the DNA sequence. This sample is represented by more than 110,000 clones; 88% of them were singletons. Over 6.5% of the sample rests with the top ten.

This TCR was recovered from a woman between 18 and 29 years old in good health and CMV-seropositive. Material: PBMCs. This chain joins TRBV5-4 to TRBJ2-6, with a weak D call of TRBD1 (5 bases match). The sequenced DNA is TGTGCCAGCAGCCCCCCCAGGGCTGGGGCCAACGTCCTGACTTTC. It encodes CASSPPRAGANVLTF. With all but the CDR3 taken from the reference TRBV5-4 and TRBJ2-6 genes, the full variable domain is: ETGVTQSPTHLIKTRGQQVTLRCSSQSGHNTVSWYQQALGQGPQFIFQYYREEENGRGNFPPRFSGLQFPNYSSELNVNALELDDSALYLCASSPPRAGANVLTFGAGSRLTVL.